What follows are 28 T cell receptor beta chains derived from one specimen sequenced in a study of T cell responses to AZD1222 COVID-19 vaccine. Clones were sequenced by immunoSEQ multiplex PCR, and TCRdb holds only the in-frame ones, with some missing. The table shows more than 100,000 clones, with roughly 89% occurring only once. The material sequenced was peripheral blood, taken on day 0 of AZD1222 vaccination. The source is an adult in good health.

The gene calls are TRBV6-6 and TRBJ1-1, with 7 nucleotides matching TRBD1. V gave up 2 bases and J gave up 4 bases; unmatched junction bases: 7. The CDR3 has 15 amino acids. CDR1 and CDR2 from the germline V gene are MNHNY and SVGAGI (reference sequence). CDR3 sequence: CASSYKTGIVTEAFF. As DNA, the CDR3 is TGTGCCAGCAGTTACAAGACAGGGATCGTCACTGAAGCTTTCTTT.

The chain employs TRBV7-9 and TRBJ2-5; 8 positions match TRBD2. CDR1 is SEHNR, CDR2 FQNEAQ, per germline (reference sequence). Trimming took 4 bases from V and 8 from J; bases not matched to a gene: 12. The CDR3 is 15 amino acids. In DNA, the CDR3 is TGTGCCAGCAGCTCAGTCAGCGGGAGAACGCCTACCCAGTACTTC. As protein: CASSSVSGRTPTQYF.

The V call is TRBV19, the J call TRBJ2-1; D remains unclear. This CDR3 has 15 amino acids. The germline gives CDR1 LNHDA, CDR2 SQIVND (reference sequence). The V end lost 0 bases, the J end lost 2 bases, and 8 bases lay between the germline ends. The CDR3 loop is CASSIDRSPYNEQFF. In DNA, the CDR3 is TGTGCCAGTAGTATAGACAGGAGTCCCTACAATGAGCAGTTCTTC.

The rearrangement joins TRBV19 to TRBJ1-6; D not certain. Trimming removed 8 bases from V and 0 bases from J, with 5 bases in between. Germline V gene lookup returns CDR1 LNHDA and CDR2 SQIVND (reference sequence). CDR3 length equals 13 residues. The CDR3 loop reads CASLSSYNSPLHF. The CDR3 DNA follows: TGTGCCAGTTTAAGCTCCTATAATTCACCCCTCCACTTT.

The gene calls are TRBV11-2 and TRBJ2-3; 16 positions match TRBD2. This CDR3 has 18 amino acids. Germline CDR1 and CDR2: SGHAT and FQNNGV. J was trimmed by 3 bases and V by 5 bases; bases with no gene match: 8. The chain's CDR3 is CASSIGTSGRAVTDTQYF. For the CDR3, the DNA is TGTGCCAGCAGCATCGGGACTAGCGGGAGGGCCGTAACAGATACGCAGTATTTT.

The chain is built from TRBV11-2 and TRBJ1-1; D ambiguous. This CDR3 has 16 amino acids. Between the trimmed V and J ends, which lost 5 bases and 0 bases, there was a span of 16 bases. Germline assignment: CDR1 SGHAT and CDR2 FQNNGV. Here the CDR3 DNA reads TGTGCCAGCAGCCGCACCGGGGTTCAATTGAACACTGAAGCTTTCTTT. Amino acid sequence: CASSRTGVQLNTEAFF.

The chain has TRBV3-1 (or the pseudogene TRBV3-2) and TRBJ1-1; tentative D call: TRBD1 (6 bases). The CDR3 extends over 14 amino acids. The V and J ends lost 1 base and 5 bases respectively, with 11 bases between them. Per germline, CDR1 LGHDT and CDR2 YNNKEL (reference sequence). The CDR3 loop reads CASSQVGGQTEAFF. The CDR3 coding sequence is TGTGCCAGCAGCCAAGTCGGGGGGCAGACTGAAGCTTTCTTT.

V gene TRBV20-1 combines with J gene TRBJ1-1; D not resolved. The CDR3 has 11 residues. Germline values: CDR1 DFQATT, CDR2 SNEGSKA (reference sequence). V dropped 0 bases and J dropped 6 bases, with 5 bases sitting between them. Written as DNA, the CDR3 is TGCAGTGCTAGAGATTTTCCTGAAGCTTTCTTT. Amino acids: CSARDFPEAFF.

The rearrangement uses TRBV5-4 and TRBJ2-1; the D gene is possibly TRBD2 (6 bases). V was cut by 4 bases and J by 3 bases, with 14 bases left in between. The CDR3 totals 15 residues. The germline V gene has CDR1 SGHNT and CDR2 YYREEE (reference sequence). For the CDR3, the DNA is TGTGCCAGCAGCCCTGGACTAACTCTCTACAATGAGCAGTTCTTC. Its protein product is CASSPGLTLYNEQFF.

The CDR3 sequence is CASSAGTTYEQYF. DNA of the CDR3: TGTGCCAGCTCAGCAGGGACAACCTACGAGCAGTACTTC. The genes are TRBV18 and TRBJ2-7; tentatively, D is TRBD1 (6 bases). Per the germline V gene, CDR1 is KGHSH and CDR2 is LQKENI. V was trimmed by 5 bases and J by 2 bases, leaving 10 bases between them. This CDR3 region has 13 residues.

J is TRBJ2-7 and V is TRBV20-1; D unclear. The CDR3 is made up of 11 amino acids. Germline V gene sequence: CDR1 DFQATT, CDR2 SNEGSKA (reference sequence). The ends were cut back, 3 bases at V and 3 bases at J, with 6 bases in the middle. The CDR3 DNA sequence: TGCAGTGCTAGGGTGGACTACGAGCAGTACTTC. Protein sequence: CSARVDYEQYF.

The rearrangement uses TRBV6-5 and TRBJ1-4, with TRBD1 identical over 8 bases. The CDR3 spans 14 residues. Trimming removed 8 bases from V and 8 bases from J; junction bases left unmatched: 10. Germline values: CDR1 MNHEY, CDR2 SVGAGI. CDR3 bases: TGTGCCAGCCACGGGGCAGGGGGCTACGAAAAACTGTTTTTT. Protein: CASHGAGGYEKLFF.

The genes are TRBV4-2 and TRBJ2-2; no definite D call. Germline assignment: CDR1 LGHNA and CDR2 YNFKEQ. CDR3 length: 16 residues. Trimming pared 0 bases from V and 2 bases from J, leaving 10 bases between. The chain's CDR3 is CASSQDHGVNTGELFF. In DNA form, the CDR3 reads TGTGCCAGCAGCCAAGATCATGGTGTAAACACCGGGGAGCTGTTTTTT.

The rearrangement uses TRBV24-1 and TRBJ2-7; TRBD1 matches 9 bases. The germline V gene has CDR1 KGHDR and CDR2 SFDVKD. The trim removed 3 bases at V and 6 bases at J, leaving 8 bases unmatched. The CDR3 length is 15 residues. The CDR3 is CATSDTGTGMSEQYF. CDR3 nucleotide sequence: TGTGCCACCAGTGATACCGGGACAGGGATGTCCGAGCAGTACTTC.

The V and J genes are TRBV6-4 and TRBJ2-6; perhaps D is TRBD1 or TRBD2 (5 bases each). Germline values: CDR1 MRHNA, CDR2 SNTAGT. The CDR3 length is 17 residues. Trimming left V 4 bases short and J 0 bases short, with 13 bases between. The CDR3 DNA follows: TGTGCCAGCAGTGCCGGGGCCTTTAGCTCTGGGGCCAACGTCCTGACTTTC. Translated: CASSAGAFSSGANVLTF.

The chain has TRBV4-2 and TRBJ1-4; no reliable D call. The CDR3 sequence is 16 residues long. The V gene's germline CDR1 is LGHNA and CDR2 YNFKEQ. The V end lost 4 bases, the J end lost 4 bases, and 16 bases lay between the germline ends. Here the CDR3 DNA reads TGTGCCAGCAGCCTTAGTAGAAGGGCCTATAATGAAAAACTGTTTTTT. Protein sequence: CASSLSRRAYNEKLFF.

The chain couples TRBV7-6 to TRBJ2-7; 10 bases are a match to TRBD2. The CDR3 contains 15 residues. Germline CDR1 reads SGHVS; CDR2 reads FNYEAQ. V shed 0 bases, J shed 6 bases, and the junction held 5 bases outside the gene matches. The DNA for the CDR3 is TGTGCCAGCAGCTTAGCCCGGGGACTAGCGTCCGAGCAGTACTTC. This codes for CASSLARGLASEQYF.

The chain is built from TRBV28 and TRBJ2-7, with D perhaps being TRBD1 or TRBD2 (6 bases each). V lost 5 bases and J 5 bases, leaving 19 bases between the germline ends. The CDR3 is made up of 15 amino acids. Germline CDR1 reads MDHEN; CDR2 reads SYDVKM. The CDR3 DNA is TGTGCCAGCAGTACGTGGACAGCAACGGGGGACGAGCAGTACTTC. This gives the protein CASSTWTATGDEQYF.

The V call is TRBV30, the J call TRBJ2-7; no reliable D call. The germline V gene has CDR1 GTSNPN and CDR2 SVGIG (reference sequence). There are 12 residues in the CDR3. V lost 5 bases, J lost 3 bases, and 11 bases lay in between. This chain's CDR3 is CAWLFPCYEQYF. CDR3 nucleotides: TGTGCCTGGTTATTCCCATGCTACGAGCAGTACTTC.

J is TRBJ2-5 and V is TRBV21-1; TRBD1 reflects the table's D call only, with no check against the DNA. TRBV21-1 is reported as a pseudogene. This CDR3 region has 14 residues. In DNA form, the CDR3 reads TGTGCCAGCGGCAGGTCAGGGGAAGGAGAGACCCAGTACTTC. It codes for CASGRSGEGETQYF.

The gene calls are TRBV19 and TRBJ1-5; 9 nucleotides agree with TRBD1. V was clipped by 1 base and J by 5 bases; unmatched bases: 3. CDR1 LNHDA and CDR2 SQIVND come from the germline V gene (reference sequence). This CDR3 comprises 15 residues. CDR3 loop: CASSIGTGVHQPQHF. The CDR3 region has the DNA TGTGCCAGTAGTATAGGGACAGGGGTGCATCAGCCCCAGCATTTT.

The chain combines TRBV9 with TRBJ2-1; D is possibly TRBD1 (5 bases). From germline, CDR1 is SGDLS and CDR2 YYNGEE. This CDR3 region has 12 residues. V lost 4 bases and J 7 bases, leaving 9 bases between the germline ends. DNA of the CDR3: TGTGCCAGCAGCCTCACAGGAAATGAGCAGTTCTTC. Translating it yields CASSLTGNEQFF.

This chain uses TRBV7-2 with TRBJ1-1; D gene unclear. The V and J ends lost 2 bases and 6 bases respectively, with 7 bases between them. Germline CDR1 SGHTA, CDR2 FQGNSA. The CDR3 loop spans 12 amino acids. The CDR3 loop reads CASSLNPAEAFF. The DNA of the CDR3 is TGTGCCAGCAGCTTAAATCCTGCTGAAGCTTTCTTT.

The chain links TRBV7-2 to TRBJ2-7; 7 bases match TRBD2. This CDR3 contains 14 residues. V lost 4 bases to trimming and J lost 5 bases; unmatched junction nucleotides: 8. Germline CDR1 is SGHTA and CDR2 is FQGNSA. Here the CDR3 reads CASSYRDYGDEQYF. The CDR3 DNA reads TGTGCCAGCAGCTACCGGGACTATGGGGACGAGCAGTACTTC.

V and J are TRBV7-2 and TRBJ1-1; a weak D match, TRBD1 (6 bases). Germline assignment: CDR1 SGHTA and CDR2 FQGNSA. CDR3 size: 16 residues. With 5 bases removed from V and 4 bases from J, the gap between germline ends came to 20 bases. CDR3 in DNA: TGTGCCAGCAGCGTCAACCCCGGACAGCACTCCACTGAAGCTTTCTTT. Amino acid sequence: CASSVNPGQHSTEAFF.

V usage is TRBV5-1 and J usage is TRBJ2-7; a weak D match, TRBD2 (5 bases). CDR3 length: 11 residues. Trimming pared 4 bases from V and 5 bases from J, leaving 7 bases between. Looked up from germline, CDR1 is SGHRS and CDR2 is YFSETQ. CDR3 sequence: CASSTGDEQYF. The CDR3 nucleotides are TGCGCCAGCAGCACCGGGGACGAGCAGTACTTC.

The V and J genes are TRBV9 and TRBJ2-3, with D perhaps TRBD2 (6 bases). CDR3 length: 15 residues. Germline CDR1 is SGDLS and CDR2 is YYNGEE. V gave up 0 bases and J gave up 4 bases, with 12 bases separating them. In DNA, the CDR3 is TGTGCCAGCAGCGTAGGAATTGGGACTCCAGATACGCAGTATTTT. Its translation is CASSVGIGTPDTQYF. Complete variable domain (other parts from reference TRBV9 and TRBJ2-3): DSGVTQTPKHLITATGQRVTLRCSPRSGDLSVYWYQQSLDQGLQFLIQYYNGEERAKGNILERFSAQQFPDLHSELNLSSLELGDSALYFCASSVGIGTPDTQYFGPGTRLTVL.

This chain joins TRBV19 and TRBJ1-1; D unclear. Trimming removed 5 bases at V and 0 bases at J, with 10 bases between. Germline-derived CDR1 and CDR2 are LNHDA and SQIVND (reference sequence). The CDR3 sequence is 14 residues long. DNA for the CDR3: TGTGCCAGTAGTGTTGTCCCGTTGAACACTGAAGCTTTCTTT. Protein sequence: CASSVVPLNTEAFF.